This T cell receptor beta chain was retrieved from a study of T-cell reconstitution after alpha-beta-depleted transplantation in children. This clonotype was seen at least ten times. Its antigen is as yet unknown. The study's findings and limits: T-cell counts and diversity were attributed mostly to newly produced T cells one year after transplant.

Preparation of the TCRbeta library used unique molecular identifiers. TCRdb reprocessed the PCR reads with MiXCR, giving one entry per CDR3 protein. The sample has 330,000 or so distinct CDR3 sequences; almost 8% are singletons. Trimming pared 4 bases from V and 4 bases from J, leaving 18 bases between. Germline values: CDR1 SGDLS, CDR2 YYNGEE. The CDR3 is 15 residues long. This rearrangement joins TRBV9 to TRBJ2-7; TRBD1 might be the D (6 bases). The clonotype was recovered from a female patient aged 2-9 years who had a stem cell transplant for Fanconi anemia, so the T cells may come from the graft donor. Sequencing used peripheral blood, obtained 360 days after TCRalphabeta/CD19-depleted stem cell transplant. For the CDR3, the DNA is TGTGCCAGCAGCAGGGACAAGGCGCCGTGGTACGAGCAGTACTTC. Encoded protein: CASSRDKAPWYEQYF.